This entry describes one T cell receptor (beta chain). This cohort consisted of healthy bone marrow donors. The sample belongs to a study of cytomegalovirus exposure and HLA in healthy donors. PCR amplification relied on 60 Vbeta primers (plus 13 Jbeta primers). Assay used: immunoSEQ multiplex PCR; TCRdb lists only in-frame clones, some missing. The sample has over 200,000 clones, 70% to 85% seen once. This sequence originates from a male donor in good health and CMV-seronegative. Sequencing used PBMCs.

CDR3 in DNA: TGTGCCAGCAGTTGGGGACTAGCGGGAATCACAGATACGCAGTATTTT. Translating it yields CASSWGLAGITDTQYF. The genes are TRBV27 and TRBJ2-3, with TRBD2 matching over 13 bases. CDR3 length equals 16 residues. After removal of 4 bases from V and 2 bases from J, the junction contained 3 bases not matched to a gene. Germline V gene lookup returns CDR1 MNHEY and CDR2 SMNVEV (reference sequence).